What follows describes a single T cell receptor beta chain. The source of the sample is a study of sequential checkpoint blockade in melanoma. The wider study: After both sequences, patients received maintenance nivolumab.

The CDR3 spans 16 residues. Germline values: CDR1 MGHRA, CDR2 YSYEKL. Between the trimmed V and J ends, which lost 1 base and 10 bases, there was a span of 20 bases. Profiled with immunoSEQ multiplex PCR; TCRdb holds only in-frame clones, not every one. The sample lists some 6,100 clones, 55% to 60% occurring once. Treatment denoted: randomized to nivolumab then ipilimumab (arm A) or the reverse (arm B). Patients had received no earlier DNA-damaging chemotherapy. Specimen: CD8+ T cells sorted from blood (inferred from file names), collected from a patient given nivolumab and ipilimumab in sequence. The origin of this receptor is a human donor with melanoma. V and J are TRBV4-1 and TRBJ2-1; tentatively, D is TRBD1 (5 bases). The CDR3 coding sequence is TGCGCCAGCAGCCAAGCCCCACGGGTCAAGGGGTGGGAGCAGTTCTTC. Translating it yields CASSQAPRVKGWEQFF.